A single sample gave rise to the 22 T cell receptor beta chains below, sequenced in a study of T cell responses to AZD1222 COVID-19 vaccine. Using immunoSEQ multiplex PCR, the repertoire was profiled, and TCRdb retains in-frame clones only, with some absent. The table records about 94,000 clones, roughly 85% of them present only once. The sequenced sample was peripheral blood, obtained 28 days after the second AZD1222 dose. Receptor source: an adult who received the AZD1222 COVID-19 vaccine.

The rearrangement joins TRBV9 to TRBJ2-5; D is possibly TRBD1 (7 bases). There are 16 residues in the CDR3. The germline gives CDR1 SGDLS, CDR2 YYNGEE. Trimming cost V 2 bases and J 2 bases, with 16 bases left between them. For the CDR3, the DNA is TGTGCCAGCAGCGTCCAGGACAGGAGGGGGCAAGAGACCCAGTACTTC. This translates into CASSVQDRRGQETQYF. Supplemented by reference TRBV9 and TRBJ2-5, the full variable domain reads DSGVTQTPKHLITATGQRVTLRCSPRSGDLSVYWYQQSLDQGLQFLIQYYNGEERAKGNILERFSAQQFPDLHSELNLSSLELGDSALYFCASSVQDRRGQETQYFGPGTRLLVL.

This chain connects TRBV6-5 to TRBJ1-5; D not certain. CDR1 MNHEY and CDR2 SVGAGI come from the germline V gene. The CDR3 is made up of 16 amino acids. V lost 4 bases and J 0 bases, leaving 13 bases between the germline ends. The CDR3 DNA follows: TGTGCCAGCAGTTCGCATCTGGTGGATAGCAATCAGCCCCAGCATTTT. Protein product: CASSSHLVDSNQPQHF.

This chain uses TRBV28 with TRBJ2-1, with TRBD1 matching over 10 bases. V dropped 7 bases and J dropped 3; count of bases not matched to a gene: 15. CDR3 length equals 18 residues. CDR1 MDHEN and CDR2 SYDVKM come from the germline V gene. This chain's CDR3 is CASKGQGSTIAGYNEQFF. The CDR3 DNA reads as TGTGCCAGCAAGGGACAGGGGTCAACGATAGCGGGCTACAATGAGCAGTTCTTC.

In its sample, this clone was seen once. The rearrangement links TRBV24-1 to TRBJ2-5; D might be TRBD1 (5 bases). Germline V gene sequence: CDR1 KGHDR, CDR2 SFDVKD. The CDR3 sequence is 15 residues long. The V and J ends lost 0 bases and 7 bases respectively, with 14 bases between them. In DNA, the CDR3 is TGTGCCACCAGTGATTTGCTGGCCAGGGATCGGACCCAGTACTTC. Its translation: CATSDLLARDRTQYF.

The V gene is TRBV29-1, the J gene TRBJ2-5; TRBD1 is a possible D gene (6 bases). This CDR3 spans 13 amino acids. The germline CDR1 and CDR2 sequences are SQVTM and ANQGSEA. Trimming took off 3 bases at V and 2 bases at J, with 10 bases between the two ends. CDR3 nucleotides: TGCAGCGTTGATTTTACAGGGCAAGAGACCCAGTACTTC. It specifies CSVDFTGQETQYF.

The chain couples TRBV30 to TRBJ1-6; D is undetermined. V gave up 2 bases and J gave up 3 bases, with 11 bases separating them. The CDR3 runs to 15 residues. Per germline, CDR1 GTSNPN and CDR2 SVGIG (reference sequence). The CDR3 reads CAWSLATSYNSPLHF. The CDR3, as DNA: TGTGCCTGGAGTCTTGCTACCAGCTATAATTCACCCCTCCACTTT.

J is TRBJ1-6 and V is TRBV7-9; 8 bases are a match to TRBD1. Trimming removed 5 bases from V and 7 bases from J; junction bases left unmatched: 10. Germline CDR1 reads SEHNR; CDR2 reads FQNEAQ (reference sequence). The CDR3 covers 16 residues. The CDR3 loop reads CASSPVGTGLNSPLHF. CDR3 DNA: TGTGCCAGCAGCCCCGTAGGGACAGGCCTAAATTCACCCCTCCACTTT. The full variable domain, completed using reference TRBV7-9 and TRBJ1-6, is DTGVSQNPRHKITKRGQNVTFRCDPISEHNRLYWYRQTLGQGPEFLTYFQNEAQLEKSRLLSDRFSAERPKGSFSTLEIQRTEQGDSAMYLCASSPVGTGLNSPLHFGNGTRLTVT.

V and J are TRBV18 and TRBJ1-2, with 7 bases lining up with TRBD1. In germline, CDR1 is KGHSH, CDR2 LQKENI. J gave up 5 bases and V 3 bases, and 12 bases lay outside the gene matches. The CDR3 length is 16 residues. In DNA, the CDR3 is TGTGCCAGCTCACCCGATGAGCCGACAGGGCATTATGGCTACACCTTC. Protein sequence: CASSPDEPTGHYGYTF.

V is TRBV6-4 and J is TRBJ2-7, with TRBD1 matching over 9 bases. The length of the CDR3 is 17 residues. V was clipped by 6 bases and J by 3 bases; unmatched bases: 15. Looked up from germline, CDR1 is MRHNA and CDR2 is SNTAGT. CDR3 residues: CASRLRGFKGQGYEQYF. The CDR3 DNA is TGTGCCAGCAGACTTCGGGGTTTTAAGGGACAGGGCTACGAGCAGTACTTC.

The chain uses TRBV6-1 and TRBJ2-7, with 10 bases fitting TRBD1. With 1 base clipped from V and 0 bases from J, the junction kept 0 bases outside the gene matches. The germline V gene has CDR1 MNHNS and CDR2 SASEGT. The CDR3 spans 15 residues. CDR3 residues: CASSEGTGGSYEQYF. The CDR3 bases are TGTGCCAGCAGTGAAGGGACAGGGGGCTCCTACGAGCAGTACTTC.

The gene calls are TRBV25-1 and TRBJ1-1, with D unclear. The length of the CDR3 is 14 residues. Trimming removed 3 bases at V and 7 bases at J, with 15 bases between. Germline V CDR1 and CDR2: MGHDK, SYGVNS. Here the CDR3 DNA reads TGTGCCAGCAGTGAGAGTTCACGGCCGGGTGAAGCTTTCTTT. Its protein product is CASSESSRPGEAFF.

The chain is built from TRBV7-2 and TRBJ2-3; tentatively, D is TRBD1 or TRBD2 (5 bases each). The CDR3 consists of 13 residues. Germline V lookup: CDR1 SGHTA, CDR2 FQGNSA. V shed 3 bases and J shed 9 bases, with 13 bases lying between them. The CDR3 DNA follows: TGTGCCAGCAGCTTCATCCGGGACCCAACGCAGTATTTT. Protein: CASSFIRDPTQYF.

The chain uses TRBV4-2 and TRBJ1-4; TRBD1 aligns across 10 bases. V was pared by 0 bases and J by 7 bases, with 5 bases of the junction left unmatched. CDR3 length: 16 amino acids. CDR1 and CDR2 from the germline V gene are LGHNA and YNFKEQ. DNA for the CDR3: TGTGCCAGCAGCCAAGATCCAAGGACAGGGGGTGAAAAACTGTTTTTT. Protein product: CASSQDPRTGGEKLFF.

This sequence joins TRBV5-1 and TRBJ2-3; 7 nucleotides match TRBD1. The length of the CDR3 is 15 residues. The germline V gene has CDR1 SGHRS and CDR2 YFSETQ. V was clipped by 2 bases and J by 0 bases; unmatched bases: 3. CDR3: CASSLGGRSTDTQYF. CDR3 bases: TGCGCCAGCAGCTTAGGGGGCCGGAGCACAGATACGCAGTATTTT.

The chain employs TRBV5-1 and TRBJ2-1, with TRBD1 identical over 11 bases. Trimming cost V 3 bases and J 6 bases; bases outside gene matches: 8. This CDR3 is 16 amino acids long. CDR1 and CDR2 (germline): SGHRS, YFSETQ. CDR3 sequence: CASSSGPGQGGNEQFF. CDR3 nucleotide sequence: TGCGCCAGCAGCTCCGGGCCGGGACAGGGGGGCAATGAGCAGTTCTTC.

This clone has only one observation. V is TRBV9 and J is TRBJ1-1; D remains ambiguous. Looked up from germline, CDR1 is SGDLS and CDR2 is YYNGEE. This CDR3 has 13 residues. Deletions cut 4 bases from V and 1 base from J, with 8 bases between. Here the CDR3 DNA reads TGTGCCAGCAGCTTAAGTAGGAACACTGAAGCTTTCTTT. Amino acid sequence: CASSLSRNTEAFF.

The rearrangement links TRBV11-2 to TRBJ2-7; 11 bases are a match to TRBD1. Trimming at V came to 2 bases and at J to 6 bases, leaving 9 bases not matched to a gene. This CDR3 is 16 amino acids long. The germline V gene encodes CDR1 SGHAT and CDR2 FQNNGV. The DNA for the CDR3 is TGTGCCAGCAGCTTAACACCGGACAGGGGGCGAGTCGAGCAGTACTTC. It is translated as CASSLTPDRGRVEQYF. The full variable domain, with the rest looked up from reference TRBV11-2 and TRBJ2-7, is EAGVAQSPRYKIIEKRQSVAFWCNPISGHATLYWYQQILGQGPKLLIQFQNNGVVDDSQLPKDRFSAERLKGVDSTLKIQPAKLEDSAVYLCASSLTPDRGRVEQYFGPGTRLTVT.

This clone has a single count. The V and J genes are TRBV7-6 and TRBJ1-5; TRBD1 matches 11 bases. Trimming took 5 bases from V and 6 from J; bases not matched to a gene: 6. CDR1 and CDR2 from the germline V gene are SGHVS and FNYEAQ. CDR3 size: 15 residues. CDR3 amino acids: CASSGGQGAGQPQHF. CDR3 nucleotides: TGTGCCAGCAGCGGAGGACAGGGGGCGGGTCAGCCCCAGCATTTT.

V and J are TRBV15 and TRBJ2-7, with 7 nucleotides matching TRBD1. Per the germline V gene, CDR1 is LNHNV and CDR2 is YYDKDF (reference sequence). The CDR3 spans 15 residues. The junction had 14 bases not matched to a gene; V was cut back by 6 bases and J by 6 bases. The CDR3 loop is CATSPDRVASGEQYF. CDR3 in DNA: TGTGCCACCAGTCCCGACAGGGTGGCCTCTGGCGAGCAGTACTTC.

The rearrangement joins TRBV5-5 to TRBJ2-1; possibly TRBD2 for D (6 bases). The V gene lost 1 base and the J gene lost 15 bases, with 11 bases spanning the gap. The CDR3 spans 11 residues. Per germline, CDR1 SGHKS and CDR2 YYEKEE (reference sequence). CDR3 coding DNA: TGTGCCAGCAGCTTGTTGGGAGGTGGGTTCTTC. It encodes CASSLLGGGFF.

The rearrangement links TRBV7-2 to TRBJ2-1, with D uncertain. CDR1 and CDR2 (germline): SGHTA, FQGNSA. V lost 2 bases and J 5 bases, leaving 10 bases between the germline ends. The CDR3 extends over 14 amino acids. CDR3 sequence (DNA): TGTGCCAGCAGCTTATCCCGACTTCACAATGAGCAGTTCTTC. Translating gives CASSLSRLHNEQFF.

The chain carries TRBV7-9 and TRBJ2-5, with 7 bases fitting TRBD1. This CDR3 comprises 14 residues. The V gene's germline CDR1 is SEHNR and CDR2 FQNEAQ (reference sequence). Losses at the gene ends were 5 bases for V and 5 bases for J; bases not matched to a gene: 8. In nucleotides, the CDR3 is TGTGCCAGCAGCCCCCGACAGGGTAGCGAGACCCAGTACTTC. Protein sequence: CASSPRQGSETQYF.